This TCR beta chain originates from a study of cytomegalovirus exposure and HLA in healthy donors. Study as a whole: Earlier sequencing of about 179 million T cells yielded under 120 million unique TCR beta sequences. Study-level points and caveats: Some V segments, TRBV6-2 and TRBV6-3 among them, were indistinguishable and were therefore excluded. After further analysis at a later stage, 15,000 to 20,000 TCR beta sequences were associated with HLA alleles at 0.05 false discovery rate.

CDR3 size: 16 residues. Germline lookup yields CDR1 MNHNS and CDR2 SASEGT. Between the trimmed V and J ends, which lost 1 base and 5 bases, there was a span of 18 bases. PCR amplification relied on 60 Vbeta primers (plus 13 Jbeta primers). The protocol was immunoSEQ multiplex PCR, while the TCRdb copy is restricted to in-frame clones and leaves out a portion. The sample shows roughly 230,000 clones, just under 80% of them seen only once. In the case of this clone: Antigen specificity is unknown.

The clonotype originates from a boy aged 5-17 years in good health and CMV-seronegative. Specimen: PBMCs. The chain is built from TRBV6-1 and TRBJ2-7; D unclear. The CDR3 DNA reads TGTGCCAGCAGTGAAGGACTCCTCACCGGTAATCACGAGCAGTACTTC. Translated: CASSEGLLTGNHEQYF.